This T cell receptor (beta chain) derives from a study of blood T cell repertoires in COVID-19. Turning to the study itself: Acute and convalescent COVID-19 specimens originated in the United States, Italy and Spain. The analysed material was cDNA or gDNA that came from T cells, B-cell-depleted T cells, or PBMCs.

Per the original methods: The assay estimated nucleated cells by amplifying reference gene primers. The data were produced by immunoSEQ multiplex PCR, yet TCRdb's version contains in-frame clones alone and is incomplete. The V and J calls and the clone size are those of that table, but D and trimming were determined from the DNA. The sample lists 150,000 to 200,000 clones; more than 80% were seen once. As regards this clone: One junction end does not reproduce the germline sequence, and a read error may be involved.

The germline CDR1 and CDR2 sequences are MDHEN and SYDVKM. The CDR3 is made up of 17 amino acids. This TCR derives from a woman between 55 and 75 years old with acute or convalescent COVID-19. The specimen was peripheral blood. The chain employs TRBV28 and TRBJ1-2; D may be TRBD1 (5 bases). The CDR3 DNA is TGTGCCAGCAATTTACTTCCCTCGACAGCCAGCTTCGATGGCTACACCTTC. Translating it yields CASNLLPSTASFDGYTF.